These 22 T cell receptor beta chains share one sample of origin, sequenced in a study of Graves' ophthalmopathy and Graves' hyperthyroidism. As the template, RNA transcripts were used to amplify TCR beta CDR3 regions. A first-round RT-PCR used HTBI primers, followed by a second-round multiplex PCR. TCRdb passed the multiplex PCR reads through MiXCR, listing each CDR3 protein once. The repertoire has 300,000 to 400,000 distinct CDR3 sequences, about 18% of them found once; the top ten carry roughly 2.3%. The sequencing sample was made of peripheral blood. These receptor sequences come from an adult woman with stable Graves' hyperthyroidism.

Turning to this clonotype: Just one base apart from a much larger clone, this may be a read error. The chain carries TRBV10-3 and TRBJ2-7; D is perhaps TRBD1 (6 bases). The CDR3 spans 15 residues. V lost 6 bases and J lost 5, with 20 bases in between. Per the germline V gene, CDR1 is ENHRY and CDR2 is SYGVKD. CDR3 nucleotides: TGTGCCATCAGCCAACCGAGGACAGAGGTCGACGAGCAGTACTTC. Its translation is CAISQPRTEVDEQYF.

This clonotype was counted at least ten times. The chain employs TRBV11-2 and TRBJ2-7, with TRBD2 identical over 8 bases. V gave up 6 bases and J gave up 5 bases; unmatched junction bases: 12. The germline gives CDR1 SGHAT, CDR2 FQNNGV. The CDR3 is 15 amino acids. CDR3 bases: TGTGCCAGCAGAAAAGTCATCCGGGAGGGCCACGAGCAGTACTTC. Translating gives CASRKVIREGHEQYF.

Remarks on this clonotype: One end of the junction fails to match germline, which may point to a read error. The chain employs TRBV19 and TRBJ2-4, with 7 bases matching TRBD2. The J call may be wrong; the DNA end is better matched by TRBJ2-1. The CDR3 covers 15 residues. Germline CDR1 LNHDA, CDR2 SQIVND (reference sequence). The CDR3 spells CASGIDGLGVGEQFF. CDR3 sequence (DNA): TGTGCCAGTGGTATAGACGGACTAGGGGTGGGTGAGCAGTTCTTC.

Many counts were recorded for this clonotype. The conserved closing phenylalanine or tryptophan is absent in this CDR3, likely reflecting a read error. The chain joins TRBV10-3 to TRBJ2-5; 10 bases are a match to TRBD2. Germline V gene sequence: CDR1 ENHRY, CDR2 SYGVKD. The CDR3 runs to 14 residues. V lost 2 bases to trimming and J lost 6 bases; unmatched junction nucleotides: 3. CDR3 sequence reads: CAISEISGRKTQYS. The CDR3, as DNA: TGTGCCATCAGTGAGATTAGCGGGAGGAAGACCCAGTACTCC.

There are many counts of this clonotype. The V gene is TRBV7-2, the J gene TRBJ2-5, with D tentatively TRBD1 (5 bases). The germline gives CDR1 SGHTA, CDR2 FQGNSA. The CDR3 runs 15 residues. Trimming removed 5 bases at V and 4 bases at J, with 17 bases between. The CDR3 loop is CASSPQGQPLETQYF. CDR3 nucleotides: TGTGCCAGCAGCCCCCAGGGCCAGCCATTAGAGACCCAGTACTTC.

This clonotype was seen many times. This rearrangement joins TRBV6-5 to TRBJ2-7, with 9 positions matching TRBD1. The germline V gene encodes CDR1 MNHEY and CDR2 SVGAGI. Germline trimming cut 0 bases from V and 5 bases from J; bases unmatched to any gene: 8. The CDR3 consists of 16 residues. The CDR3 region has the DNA TGTGCCAGCAGTTACTCGTGGACAGGGGATCGGAACGAGCAGTACTTC. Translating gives CASSYSWTGDRNEQYF.

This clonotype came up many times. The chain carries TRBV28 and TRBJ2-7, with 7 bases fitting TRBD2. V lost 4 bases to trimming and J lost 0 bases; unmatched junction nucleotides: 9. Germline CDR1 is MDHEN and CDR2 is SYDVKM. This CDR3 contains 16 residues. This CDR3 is CASSSLRGGSSYEQYF. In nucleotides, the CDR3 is TGTGCCAGCAGTTCCCTTAGAGGCGGGAGCTCCTACGAGCAGTACTTC.

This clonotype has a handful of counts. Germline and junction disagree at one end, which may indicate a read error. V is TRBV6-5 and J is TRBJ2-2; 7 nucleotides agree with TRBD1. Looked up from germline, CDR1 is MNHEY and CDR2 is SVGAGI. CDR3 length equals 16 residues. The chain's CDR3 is CASSYPGTANTGELCF. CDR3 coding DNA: TGTGCCAGCAGTTACCCCGGGACAGCGAACACCGGGGAGCTGTGTTTT.

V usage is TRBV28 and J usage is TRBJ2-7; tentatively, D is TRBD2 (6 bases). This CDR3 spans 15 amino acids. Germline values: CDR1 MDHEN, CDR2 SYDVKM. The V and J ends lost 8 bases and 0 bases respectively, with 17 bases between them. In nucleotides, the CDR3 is TGTGCCAGCTGCCCGAGCGGGCTAAGCTCCTACGAGCAGTACTTC. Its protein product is CASCPSGLSSYEQYF.

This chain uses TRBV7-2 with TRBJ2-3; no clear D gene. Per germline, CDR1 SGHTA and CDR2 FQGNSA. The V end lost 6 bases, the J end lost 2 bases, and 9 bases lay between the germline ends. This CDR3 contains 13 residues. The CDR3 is CASSASFTDTQYF. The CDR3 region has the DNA TGTGCCAGCAGTGCTAGTTTCACAGATACGCAGTATTTT. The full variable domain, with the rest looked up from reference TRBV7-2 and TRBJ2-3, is GAGVSQSPSNKVTEKGKDVELRCDPISGHTALYWYRQSLGQGLEFLIYFQGNSAPDKSGLPSDRFSAERTGGSVSTLTIQRTQQEDSAVYLCASSASFTDTQYFGPGTRLTVL.

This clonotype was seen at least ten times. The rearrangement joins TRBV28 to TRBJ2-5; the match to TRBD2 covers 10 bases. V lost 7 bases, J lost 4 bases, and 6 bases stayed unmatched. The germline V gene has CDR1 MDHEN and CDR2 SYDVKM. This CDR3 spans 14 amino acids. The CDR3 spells CASISGRGRETQYF. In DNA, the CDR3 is TGTGCCAGCATCAGCGGGAGGGGTCGAGAGACCCAGTACTTC. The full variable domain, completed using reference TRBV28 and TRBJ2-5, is DVKVTQSSRYLVKRTGEKVFLECVQDMDHENMFWYRQDPGLGLRLIYFSYDVKMKEKGDIPEGYSVSREKKERFSLILESASTNQTSMYLCASISGRGRETQYFGPGTRLLVL.

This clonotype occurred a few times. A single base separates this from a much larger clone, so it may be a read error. The CDR3 DNA reads TGTGCTAGCAGCCTCCTGGGGGACGGGGAGACCAAGTACTTC. Its translation: CASSLLGDGETKYF. The chain employs TRBV7-7 and TRBJ2-5, with D perhaps given as TRBD1 or TRBD2 (5 bases each). Germline CDR1 is SSHAT and CDR2 is FNYEAQ (reference sequence). CDR3 length: 14 amino acids.

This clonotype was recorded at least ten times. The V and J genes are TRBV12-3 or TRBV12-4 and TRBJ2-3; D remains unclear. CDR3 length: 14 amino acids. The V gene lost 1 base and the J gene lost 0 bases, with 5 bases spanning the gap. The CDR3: CASSLDSSTDTQYF. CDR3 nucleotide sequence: TGTGCCAGCAGTTTAGATTCTAGCACAGATACGCAGTATTTT.

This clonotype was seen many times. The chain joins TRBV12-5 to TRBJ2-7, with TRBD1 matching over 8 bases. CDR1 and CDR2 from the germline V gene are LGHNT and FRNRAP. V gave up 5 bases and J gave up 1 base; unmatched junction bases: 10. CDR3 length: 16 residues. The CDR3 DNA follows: TGTGCTAGTGGTCCCTCAGGACAGGGCGTTTCCTACGAGCAGTACTTC. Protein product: CASGPSGQGVSYEQYF.

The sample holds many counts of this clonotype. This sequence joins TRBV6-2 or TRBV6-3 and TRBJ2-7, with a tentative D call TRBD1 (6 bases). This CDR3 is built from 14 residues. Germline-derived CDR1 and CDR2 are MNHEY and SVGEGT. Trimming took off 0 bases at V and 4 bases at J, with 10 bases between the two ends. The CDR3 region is CASSYSDSAYEQYF. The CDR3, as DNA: TGTGCCAGCAGTTACTCGGACAGCGCTTACGAGCAGTACTTC.

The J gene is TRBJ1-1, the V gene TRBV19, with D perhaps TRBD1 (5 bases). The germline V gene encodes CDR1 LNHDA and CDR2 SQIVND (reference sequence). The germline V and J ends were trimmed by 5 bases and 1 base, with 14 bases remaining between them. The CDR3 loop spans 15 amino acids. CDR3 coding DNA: TGTGCCAGTAGTGACCCGGGGCGCGGGAACACTGAAGCTTTCTTT. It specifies CASSDPGRGNTEAFF.

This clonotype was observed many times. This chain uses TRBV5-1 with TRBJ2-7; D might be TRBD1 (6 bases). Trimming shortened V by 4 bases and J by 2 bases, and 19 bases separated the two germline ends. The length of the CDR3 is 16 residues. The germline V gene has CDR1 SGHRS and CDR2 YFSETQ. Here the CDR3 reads CASSPEGQGSTYEQYF. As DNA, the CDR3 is TGCGCCAGCAGCCCTGAAGGGCAGGGGTCGACCTACGAGCAGTACTTC. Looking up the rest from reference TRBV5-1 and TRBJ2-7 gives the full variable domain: KAGVTQTPRYLIKTRGQQVTLSCSPISGHRSVSWYQQTPGQGLQFLFEYFSETQRNKGNFPGRFSGRQFSNSRSEMNVSTLELGDSALYLCASSPEGQGSTYEQYFGPGTRLTVT.

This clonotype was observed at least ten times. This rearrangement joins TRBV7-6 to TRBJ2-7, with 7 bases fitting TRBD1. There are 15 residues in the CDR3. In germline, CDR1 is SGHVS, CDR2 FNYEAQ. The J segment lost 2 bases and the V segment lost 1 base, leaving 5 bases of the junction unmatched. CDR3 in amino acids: CASSLGVDRTYEQYF. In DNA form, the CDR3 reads TGTGCCAGCAGCTTAGGGGTGGACAGGACCTACGAGCAGTACTTC.

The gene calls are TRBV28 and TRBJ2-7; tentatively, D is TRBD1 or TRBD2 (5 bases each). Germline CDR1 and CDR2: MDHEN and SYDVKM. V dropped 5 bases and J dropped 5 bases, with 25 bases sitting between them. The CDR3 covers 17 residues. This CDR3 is CASSPIGRDGPHDEQYF. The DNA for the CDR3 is TGTGCCAGCAGTCCCATAGGCCGGGACGGACCCCACGACGAGCAGTACTTC.

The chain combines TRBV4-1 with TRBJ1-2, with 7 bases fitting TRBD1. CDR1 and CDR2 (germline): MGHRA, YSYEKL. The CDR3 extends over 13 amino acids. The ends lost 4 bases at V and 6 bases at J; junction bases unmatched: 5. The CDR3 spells CASSRGTADGYTF. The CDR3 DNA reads TGCGCCAGCAGCCGCGGGACAGCCGATGGCTACACCTTC.

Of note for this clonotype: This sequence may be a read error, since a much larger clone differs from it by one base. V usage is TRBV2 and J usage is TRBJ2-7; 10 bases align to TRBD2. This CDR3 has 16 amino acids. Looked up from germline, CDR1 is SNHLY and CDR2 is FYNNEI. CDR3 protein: CASRAGLADNSDEQYF. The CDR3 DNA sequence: TGTGCCAGCAGAGCCGGACTAGCGGATAACTCCGACGAGCAGTACTTC. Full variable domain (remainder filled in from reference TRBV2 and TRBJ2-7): EPEVTQTPSHQVTQMGQEVILRCVPISNHLYFYWYRQILGQKVEFLVSFYNNEISEKSEIFDDQFSVERPDGSNFTLKIRSTKLEDSAMYFCASRAGLADNSDEQYFGPGTRLTVT.

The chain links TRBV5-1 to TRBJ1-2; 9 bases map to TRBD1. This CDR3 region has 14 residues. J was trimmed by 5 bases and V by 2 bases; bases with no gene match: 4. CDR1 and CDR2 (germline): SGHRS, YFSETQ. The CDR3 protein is CASSLQGAEYGYTF. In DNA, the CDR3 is TGCGCCAGCAGCTTACAGGGGGCTGAGTATGGCTACACCTTC.